These 32 T cell receptor beta chains share one sample of origin, sequenced in a study of shared T cell receptors in the human thymus. Method: immunoSEQ multiplex PCR; TCRdb's copy keeps in-frame clones and lacks some. The sample includes hundreds of thousands of clones, approximately 87% of them seen just once. The same sample was also studied in work on human thymus T cells.

The source material was thymocytes. The receptors were sampled from a boy in the first two years of life with a congenital heart defect.

This rearrangement joins TRBV6-6 to TRBJ2-7; weak D call: TRBD1 (5 bases). The CDR3 runs to 11 residues. Per germline, CDR1 MNHNY and CDR2 SVGAGI (reference sequence). V was clipped by 6 bases and J by 6 bases, with 9 bases between them. The CDR3 DNA reads TGTGCCAGCAGGGGGCTCCGCGAGCAGTACTTC. This gives the protein CASRGLREQYF.

This chain joins TRBV5-1 and TRBJ1-5; 7 bases are shared with TRBD1. With V trimmed by 0 bases and J by 2 bases, 14 bases remained unmatched. Germline V CDR1 and CDR2: SGHRS, YFSETQ. This CDR3 region has 19 residues. The CDR3 is CASSLAAGWDSRRNQPQHF. The CDR3 nucleotides read TGCGCCAGCAGCTTGGCGGCCGGTTGGGACAGTCGTCGCAATCAGCCCCAGCATTTT.

V gene TRBV14 combines with J gene TRBJ2-1; TRBD2 agrees at 10 bases. V shed 0 bases and J 6 bases; nucleotides not matched to a gene: 17. The CDR3 is 20 amino acids. The V gene's germline CDR1 is SGHDN and CDR2 FVKESK. CDR3 sequence (DNA): TGTGCCAGCAGCCAAGATGCGGGACCCCGGGGAAGCGGGAGGGGCAATGAGCAGTTCTTC. As protein: CASSQDAGPRGSGRGNEQFF.

This clone appeared once. The V and J genes are TRBV27 and TRBJ1-5; D is unclear. Germline lookup yields CDR1 MNHEY and CDR2 SMNVEV (reference sequence). The germline V and J ends were trimmed by 0 bases and 4 bases, with 4 bases remaining between them. The CDR3 sequence is 13 residues long. The CDR3 spells CASSLSPNQPQHF. The CDR3 region has the DNA TGTGCCAGCAGTTTATCCCCAAATCAGCCCCAGCATTTT.

This chain connects TRBV6-6 to TRBJ2-7, with 10 bases aligning to TRBD2. Germline V CDR1 and CDR2: MNHNY, SVGAGI (reference sequence). J was trimmed by 3 bases and V by 2 bases; bases with no gene match: 4. The CDR3 is made up of 15 amino acids. CDR3 in amino acids: CASSYTGLAYYEQYF. CDR3 nucleotide sequence: TGTGCCAGCAGTTACACGGGACTAGCGTACTACGAGCAGTACTTC.

This clone has more than one count but fewer than ten. This chain links TRBV10-3 with TRBJ2-2; 8 bases fit TRBD1. The CDR3 runs 15 residues. Trimming cost V 3 bases and J 7 bases; bases outside gene matches: 7. CDR1 is ENHRY and CDR2 is SYGVKD in the germline V gene. CDR3 DNA: TGTGCCATCAGTGACCCCAGGGGGCGGATCGGGGAGCTGTTTTTT. As protein: CAISDPRGRIGELFF.

The chain uses TRBV7-8 and TRBJ2-5; a weak D match, TRBD1 (7 bases). Germline CDR1 reads SGHVS; CDR2 reads FQNEAQ. Deletions cut 1 base from V and 4 bases from J, with 13 bases between. The CDR3 is 15 amino acids. CDR3 bases: TGTGCCAGCAGCTTAGTACGTCAGGGGGGAGAGACCCAGTACTTC. It yields the protein CASSLVRQGGETQYF.

The chain is built from TRBV30 and TRBJ2-7, with D perhaps matching TRBD1 (7 bases). V lost 0 bases to trimming and J lost 4 bases, with 16 bases between them. The CDR3 runs 15 residues. Germline CDR1 and CDR2: GTSNPN and SVGIG (reference sequence). The CDR3, as DNA: TGTGCCTGGAGTGTACAAGGCAGGGGGGCTTACGAGCAGTACTTC. Translation: CAWSVQGRGAYEQYF.

The genes are TRBV7-9 and TRBJ1-1, with 8 bases lining up with TRBD1. Germline V lookup: CDR1 SEHNR, CDR2 FQNEAQ (reference sequence). This CDR3 region has 15 residues. J gave up 1 base and V 5 bases, and 6 bases lay outside the gene matches. CDR3 sequence reads: CASSRWTGQNTEAFF. The CDR3 bases are TGTGCCAGCAGCCGCTGGACAGGGCAGAACACTGAAGCTTTCTTT.

The CDR3 is CASTDGQEKLFF. The DNA of the CDR3 is TGTGCCAGCACCGATGGGCAGGAAAAACTGTTTTTT. V is TRBV28 and J is TRBJ1-4; D unclear. V lost 7 bases, J lost 8 bases, and 11 bases lay in between. The germline CDR1 and CDR2 sequences are MDHEN and SYDVKM. The CDR3 contains 12 residues.

Regarding this clone: This same CDR3 is encoded by further DNA sequences in the sample. V usage is TRBV4-3 and J usage is TRBJ2-7; a possible D gene is TRBD1 (6 bases). Trimming took off 0 bases at V and 4 bases at J, with 7 bases between the two ends. CDR1 and CDR2 (germline): LGHNA, YSLEER. CDR3 length: 13 residues. CDR3 DNA: TGCGCCAGCAGCCAAGATCAGGGGTACGAGCAGTACTTC. This codes for CASSQDQGYEQYF.

The CDR3, as DNA: TGTGCCAGCAGCGGTCAGGGGCGAAAGTCCTACGAGCAGTACTTC. The encoded protein is CASSGQGRKSYEQYF. The V and J genes are TRBV5-4 and TRBJ2-7; tentatively, D is TRBD1 (6 bases). From germline, CDR1 is SGHNT and CDR2 YYREEE (reference sequence). V was clipped by 4 bases and J by 1 base, with 15 bases between them. CDR3 size: 15 residues.

This chain connects TRBV6-1 to TRBJ2-7, with D hard to call. V shed 3 bases and J shed 3 bases, with 6 bases lying between them. This CDR3 has 12 residues. Per the germline V gene, CDR1 is MNHNS and CDR2 is SASEGT. As DNA, the CDR3 is TGTGCCAGCAGTGAGTTCAGCTACGAGCAGTACTTC. Translation: CASSEFSYEQYF.

The chain couples TRBV5-6 to TRBJ1-3, with D unclear. This CDR3 contains 15 residues. Germline V gene lookup returns CDR1 SGHDT and CDR2 YYEEEE. V was cut by 3 bases and J by 1 base, with 11 bases left in between. Here the CDR3 reads CASSSKGDSGNTIYF. CDR3 nucleotides: TGTGCCAGCAGCTCCAAGGGAGATTCTGGAAACACCATATATTTT.

The V gene is TRBV6-1, the J gene TRBJ2-7; maybe TRBD2 (6 bases). V was shortened by 3 bases and J by 2 bases, with 14 bases between the two germline ends. CDR1 and CDR2 (germline): MNHNS, SASEGT. CDR3 size: 15 residues. The CDR3 is CASSDGGRGAYEQYF. The CDR3 DNA reads TGTGCCAGCAGTGACGGAGGGAGAGGGGCCTACGAGCAGTACTTC.

The chain has TRBV19 and TRBJ2-5; D unclear. Germline assignment: CDR1 LNHDA and CDR2 SQIVND (reference sequence). CDR3 size: 15 residues. V lost 3 bases and J 9 bases, leaving 20 bases between the germline ends. The CDR3: CASSIWRDPDGAQYF. CDR3 nucleotide sequence: TGTGCCAGTAGTATTTGGAGAGATCCCGACGGAGCCCAGTACTTC.

This rearrangement joins TRBV5-6 to TRBJ1-2; 9 bases are a match to TRBD1. Germline V gene lookup returns CDR1 SGHDT and CDR2 YYEEEE. With 2 bases clipped from V and 3 bases from J, the junction kept 5 bases outside the gene matches. The length of the CDR3 is 15 residues. This chain's CDR3 is CASSLRTGEDYGYTF. Here the CDR3 DNA reads TGTGCCAGCAGCTTAAGGACAGGGGAGGACTATGGCTACACCTTC.

V usage is TRBV10-2 and J usage is TRBJ2-2; D may be TRBD1 (6 bases). Trimming took off 6 bases at V and 3 bases at J, with 8 bases between the two ends. The CDR3 has 13 residues. Germline V gene data show CDR1 as WSHSY and CDR2 as SAAADI. Here the CDR3 DNA reads TGCGCCAGCAGACAGGGAGACACCGGGGAGCTGTTTTTT. Amino acids: CASRQGDTGELFF.

This chain uses TRBV6-1 with TRBJ2-2; D possibly corresponds to TRBD2 (6 bases). The CDR3 totals 15 residues. V lost 4 bases, J lost 3 bases, and 12 bases lay in between. Germline loops: CDR1 MNHNS, CDR2 SASEGT. CDR3 sequence: CASSVAGGDTGELFF. CDR3 bases: TGTGCCAGCAGTGTAGCAGGAGGGGACACCGGGGAGCTGTTTTTT.

The rearrangement uses TRBV30 and TRBJ2-3, with 10 positions matching TRBD2. CDR3 length: 15 amino acids. Germline trimming cut 0 bases from V and 2 bases from J; bases unmatched to any gene: 2. Germline-derived CDR1 and CDR2 are GTSNPN and SVGIG (reference sequence). This CDR3 is CAWSVLAGYTDTQYF. Written as DNA, the CDR3 is TGTGCCTGGAGTGTACTAGCGGGGTACACAGATACGCAGTATTTT.

The CDR3 nucleotides are TGTGCCAGCAGCTTTCGTTCTGGACAGGGGTGGAGCAATCAGCCCCAGCATTTT. Translating it yields CASSFRSGQGWSNQPQHF. The chain recombines TRBV5-5 with TRBJ1-5; 9 positions agree with TRBD1. Germline loops: CDR1 SGHKS, CDR2 YYEKEE (reference sequence). V dropped 2 bases and J dropped 1; count of bases not matched to a gene: 10. The CDR3 is 18 amino acids. The full variable domain, with the rest looked up from reference TRBV5-5 and TRBJ1-5, is DAGVTQSPTHLIKTRGQQVTLRCSPISGHKSVSWYQQVLGQGPQFIFQYYEKEERGRGNFPDRFSARQFPNYSSELNVNALLLGDSALYLCASSFRSGQGWSNQPQHFGDGTRLSIL.

The chain couples TRBV30 to TRBJ2-1; possibly TRBD2 for D (6 bases). Deletions cut 2 bases from V and 7 bases from J, with 15 bases between. Germline assignment: CDR1 GTSNPN and CDR2 SVGIG (reference sequence). The CDR3 has 14 amino acids. The CDR3 bases are TGTGCCTGGAGTACCCGACTAGTAAGTAATGAGCAGTTCTTC. It encodes CAWSTRLVSNEQFF. The whole variable domain, filled in from reference TRBV30 and TRBJ2-1, reads SQTIHQWPATLVQPVGSPLSLECTVEGTSNPNLYWYRQAAGRGLQLLFYSVGIGQISSEVPQNLSASRPQDRQFILSSKKLLLSDSGFYLCAWSTRLVSNEQFFGPGTRLTVL.

This sequence joins TRBV7-9 and TRBJ2-1; the match to TRBD2 covers 11 bases. Germline CDR1 reads SEHNR; CDR2 reads FQNEAQ (reference sequence). The CDR3 runs 17 residues. Unmatched junction bases numbered 4, after V lost 1 base and J lost 2 bases. The CDR3 DNA reads as TGTGCCAGCAGCTTAGATATAGCGGGAGGGACCTACAATGAGCAGTTCTTC. This gives the protein CASSLDIAGGTYNEQFF.

The V gene is TRBV29-1, the J gene TRBJ2-1; a possible D gene is TRBD2 (7 bases). This CDR3 spans 15 amino acids. The V and J ends lost 3 bases and 5 bases respectively, with 17 bases between them. Germline CDR1 is SQVTM and CDR2 is ANQGSEA. The CDR3 nucleotides are TGCAGCGTTGAGGGGGCGGGAGTTGGGAACAATGAGCAGTTCTTC. It translates to CSVEGAGVGNNEQFF.

This sequence joins TRBV10-2 and TRBJ2-1; D is perhaps TRBD1 (5 bases). The CDR3 is 13 amino acids. Deletions cut 3 bases from V and 5 bases from J, with 8 bases between. Germline lookup yields CDR1 WSHSY and CDR2 SAAADI. CDR3 DNA sequence: TGCGCCAGCAGTGACCAACAGGACAATGAGCAGTTCTTC. It codes for CASSDQQDNEQFF.

The chain carries TRBV27 and TRBJ2-3; the match to TRBD1 covers 10 bases. After removal of 3 bases from V and 1 base from J, the junction contained 1 base not matched to a gene. This CDR3 spans 15 amino acids. The V gene's germline CDR1 is MNHEY and CDR2 SMNVEV (reference sequence). CDR3 sequence: CASSFGTGGTDTQYF. DNA of the CDR3: TGTGCCAGCAGTTTTGGGACAGGGGGCACAGATACGCAGTATTTT.

The chain carries TRBV19 and TRBJ1-2; D not certain. The V gene lost 5 bases and the J gene lost 7 bases, with 11 bases spanning the gap. The CDR3 has 12 residues. Germline CDR1 LNHDA, CDR2 SQIVND (reference sequence). CDR3 protein: CASSDNSLGYTF. In nucleotides, the CDR3 is TGTGCCAGTAGTGATAACAGCCTTGGCTACACCTTC.

The chain is built from TRBV30 and TRBJ2-1; 7 nucleotides agree with TRBD2. Germline V gives CDR1 GTSNPN, CDR2 SVGIG (reference sequence). J gave up 10 bases and V 1 base, and 4 bases lay outside the gene matches. The CDR3 is made up of 12 amino acids. The CDR3 DNA is TGTGCCTGGAGTGGATCTAGCGGAGAGCAGTTCTTC. This encodes CAWSGSSGEQFF.

The chain has TRBV29-1 and TRBJ2-7; the D is unclear. The V gene's germline CDR1 is SQVTM and CDR2 ANQGSEA. The CDR3 sequence is 11 residues long. V was pared by 6 bases and J by 3 bases, with 9 bases between. CDR3 loop: CSVNAGYEQYF. In DNA, the CDR3 is TGCAGCGTGAACGCCGGCTACGAGCAGTACTTC.

The chain couples TRBV27 to TRBJ2-7, with 12 positions matching TRBD1. Germline V CDR1 and CDR2: MNHEY, SMNVEV (reference sequence). The length of the CDR3 is 14 residues. Germline trimming cut 5 bases from V and 5 bases from J; bases unmatched to any gene: 4. In nucleotides, the CDR3 is TGTGCCAGCAGTGCGGGACAGGGGGCTCACGAGCAGTACTTC. The encoded protein is CASSAGQGAHEQYF.

The genes are TRBV27 and TRBJ2-7; D possibly corresponds to TRBD1 (5 bases). Germline V gives CDR1 MNHEY, CDR2 SMNVEV (reference sequence). Trimming pared 5 bases from V and 1 base from J, leaving 9 bases between. CDR3 length equals 13 residues. CDR3 DNA: TGTGCCAGCAGTCCCGACAGATCCTACGAGCAGTACTTC. Translation gives CASSPDRSYEQYF.

This clone was seen once. V and J are TRBV10-2 and TRBJ1-5; TRBD1 is a possible D gene (6 bases). V lost 3 bases and J lost 1, with 22 bases in between. The V gene's germline CDR1 is WSHSY and CDR2 SAAADI. CDR3 length: 19 amino acids. The CDR3 here is CASSDRRDTKGRSNQPQHF. DNA of the CDR3: TGCGCCAGCAGTGACCGCCGGGACACCAAGGGCCGAAGCAATCAGCCCCAGCATTTT.